Included here is one TCR beta chain sequence, with context. This sample is part of a study of technical replicates of blood from four donors. CDR3 length equals 17 residues. The germline gives CDR1 SGHVS, CDR2 FQNEAQ. V was trimmed by 7 bases and J by 4 bases, leaving 26 bases between them. Generated by immunoSEQ multiplex PCR, the TCRdb table keeps only in-frame clones and is missing some. The data hold around 65,000 clones, with over 70% observed a single time. The sample taken for sequencing was PBMCs. This chain joins TRBV7-8 and TRBJ2-7; D possibly corresponds to TRBD1 (6 bases). The clonotype was recovered from a human donor in good health. Some clones in this sample may be carry-over from other donors' samples. CDR3 in amino acids: CASTSPGYRVRFYEQYF. The CDR3, as DNA: TGTGCCAGCACCTCCCCCGGGTACAGGGTCCGGTTTTACGAGCAGTACTTC.